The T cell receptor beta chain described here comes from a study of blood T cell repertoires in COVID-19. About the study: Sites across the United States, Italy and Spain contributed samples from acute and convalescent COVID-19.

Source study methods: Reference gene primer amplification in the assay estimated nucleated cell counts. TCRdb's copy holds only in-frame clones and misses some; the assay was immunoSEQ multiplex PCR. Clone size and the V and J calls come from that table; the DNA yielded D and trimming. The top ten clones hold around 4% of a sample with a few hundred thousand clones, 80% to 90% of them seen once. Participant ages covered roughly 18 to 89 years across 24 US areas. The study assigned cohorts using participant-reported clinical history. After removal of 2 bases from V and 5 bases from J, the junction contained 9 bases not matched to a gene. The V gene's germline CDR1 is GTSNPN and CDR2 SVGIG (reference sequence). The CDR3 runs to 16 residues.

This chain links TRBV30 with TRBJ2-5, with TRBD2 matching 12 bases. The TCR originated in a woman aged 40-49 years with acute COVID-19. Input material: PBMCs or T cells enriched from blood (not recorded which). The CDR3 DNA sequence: TGTGCCTGGAGTCCCTTACTAGCGGGAGGAAGGGAGACCCAGTACTTC. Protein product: CAWSPLLAGGRETQYF.